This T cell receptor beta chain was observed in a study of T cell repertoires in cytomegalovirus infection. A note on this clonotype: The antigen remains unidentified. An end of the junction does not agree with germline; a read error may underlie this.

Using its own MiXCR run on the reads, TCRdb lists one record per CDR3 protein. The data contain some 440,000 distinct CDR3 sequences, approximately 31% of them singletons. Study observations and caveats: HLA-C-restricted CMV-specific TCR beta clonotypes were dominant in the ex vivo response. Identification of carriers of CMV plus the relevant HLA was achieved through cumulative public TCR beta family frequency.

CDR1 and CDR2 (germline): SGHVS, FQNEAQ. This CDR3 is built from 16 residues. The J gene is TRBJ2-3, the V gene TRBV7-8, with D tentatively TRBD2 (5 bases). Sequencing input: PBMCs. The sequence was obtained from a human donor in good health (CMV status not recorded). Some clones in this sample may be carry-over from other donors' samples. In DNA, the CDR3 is TGTGCCAGCAGCCCCGATCGGGGTGAGGGCACATATACGCAGTATTTT. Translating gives CASSPDRGEGTYTQYF.